The 29 T cell receptor beta chains below come from one sample, sequenced in a study of molecular identifiers for immune sequencing clone quantification. TCRdb re-analysed the PCR reads in MiXCR, keeping a single row per CDR3 protein. The table has about 320,000 distinct CDR3 sequences, about a quarter seen once. Sequencing used naive CD8+ T cells from blood, with Jurkat cell RNA spiked in. As for subset: FACS-sorted CD8+CD4-CCR7+CD45RA+ naive T cells. The receptors here all came from a human donor in good health. Some libraries in this study had Jurkat cell RNA spiked in.

The chain is built from TRBV13 and TRBJ2-1; 8 nucleotides align to TRBD1. J gave up 3 bases and V 1 base, and 5 bases lay outside the gene matches. Per the germline V gene, CDR1 is PRHDT and CDR2 is FYEKMQ (reference sequence). This CDR3 has 16 residues. CDR3 in amino acids: CASSLAGQGYYNEQFF. As DNA, the CDR3 is TGTGCCAGCAGCTTAGCTGGACAGGGTTACTACAATGAGCAGTTCTTC.

This clonotype was recorded only once. A much larger clonotype is one base distant, so this may be a read error. This chain uses TRBV5-1 with TRBJ2-3, with 7 bases aligning to TRBD1. This CDR3 region has 16 residues. J lost 1 base, V lost 7 bases, and 12 bases had no gene match. Per germline, CDR1 SGHRS and CDR2 YFSETQ. The CDR3 protein is CASGQYRGRGTDTQYF. In DNA form, the CDR3 reads TGCGCCAGCGGCCAATACAGGGGTCGAGGCACAGATACGCAGTATTTT.

This clonotype was counted between two and nine times. The V and J genes are TRBV6-6 and TRBJ2-1, with 10 bases fitting TRBD2. This CDR3 contains 15 residues. J was trimmed by 8 bases and V by 5 bases; bases with no gene match: 9. Germline V CDR1 and CDR2: MNHNY, SVGAGI (reference sequence). The CDR3 sequence: CASSTLAGAVDEQFF. The CDR3 nucleotides read TGTGCCAGCAGTACCCTAGCGGGAGCTGTGGATGAGCAGTTCTTC.

This clonotype showed up many times. The chain uses TRBV7-2 and TRBJ2-5; D remains unclear. CDR3 length: 14 amino acids. Trimming cost V 1 base and J 5 bases, with 11 bases left between them. Germline assignment: CDR1 SGHTA and CDR2 FQGNSA. The CDR3 sequence: CASSLGGSAETQYF. CDR3 sequence (DNA): TGTGCCAGCAGCTTAGGTGGCTCGGCGGAGACCCAGTACTTC.

The V call is TRBV6-2 or TRBV6-3, the J call TRBJ2-2; TRBD2 aligns across 9 bases. Germline V CDR1 and CDR2: MNHEY, SVGEGT. The V segment lost 8 bases and the J segment 1 base; nucleotides outside the gene matches: 5. This CDR3 has 15 amino acids. This CDR3 is CASLGLARNTGELFF. The DNA of the CDR3 is TGTGCCAGCCTCGGACTAGCGCGGAACACCGGGGAGCTGTTTTTT.

Concerning this clonotype itself: A much larger clone sits a single nucleotide away, making a read error possible. Without the conserved terminal phenylalanine or tryptophan, this CDR3 likely stems from a read error. Written as DNA, the CDR3 is TGCAGTGCTAGAGATTTGGTCCGGCTAGCGGCCTACGAGCAGTACTCC. It codes for CSARDLVRLAAYEQYS. V and J are TRBV20-1 and TRBJ2-7; 7 nucleotides align to TRBD2. After removal of 0 bases from V and 2 bases from J, the junction contained 10 bases not matched to a gene. Germline V gene data show CDR1 as DFQATT and CDR2 as SNEGSKA (reference sequence). The CDR3 spans 16 residues.

The chain uses TRBV27 and TRBJ1-5, with D maybe TRBD1 (6 bases). Trimming shortened V by 6 bases and J by 5 bases, and 11 bases separated the two germline ends. Germline V gives CDR1 MNHEY, CDR2 SMNVEV (reference sequence). This CDR3 comprises 13 residues. In nucleotides, the CDR3 is TGTGCCAGCAGAGACAGGTACGATCAGCCCCAGCATTTT. Translated: CASRDRYDQPQHF.

In this sample, this clonotype turned up many times. The chain links TRBV18 to TRBJ2-3; D perhaps matches TRBD1 (6 bases). CDR3 length: 15 amino acids. Germline V gives CDR1 KGHSH, CDR2 LQKENI. The V gene lost 3 bases and the J gene lost 0 bases, with 10 bases spanning the gap. CDR3 sequence reads: CASSPTGRSTDTQYF. CDR3 nucleotide sequence: TGTGCCAGCTCACCTACAGGGAGAAGCACAGATACGCAGTATTTT.

This clonotype was recorded many times. The chain combines TRBV5-1 with TRBJ1-6, with TRBD1 matching 8 bases. Germline lookup yields CDR1 SGHRS and CDR2 YFSETQ. The CDR3 has 15 residues. The trim removed 0 bases at V and 10 bases at J, leaving 6 bases unmatched. CDR3 DNA sequence: TGCGCCAGCAGCTTGGGTTCGACAGGGGAATCACCCCTCCACTTT. This codes for CASSLGSTGESPLHF.

This clonotype was observed many times. The chain employs TRBV2 and TRBJ2-7; no reliable D call. This CDR3 region has 11 residues. Trimming took 3 bases from V and 10 from J, leaving 10 bases between them. Germline lookup yields CDR1 SNHLY and CDR2 FYNNEI. CDR3 sequence reads: CASSDLTDQYF. CDR3 coding DNA: TGTGCCAGCAGTGACTTAACAGATCAGTACTTC.

The CDR3 loop reads CASSPPVWTGELFF. The CDR3, as DNA: TGTGCCAGCTCACCACCGGTATGGACCGGGGAGCTGTTTTTT. The V gene is TRBV18, the J gene TRBJ2-2; no reliable D call. V was trimmed by 0 bases and J by 5 bases, leaving 7 bases between them. CDR3 size: 14 residues. Germline V gives CDR1 KGHSH, CDR2 LQKENI.

Regarding this clonotype: This may be a read error: a much more frequent sequence differs by one nucleotide. V and J are TRBV5-1 and TRBJ1-1, with D possibly matching TRBD1 (5 bases). This CDR3 is built from 13 residues. Germline CDR1 is SGHRS and CDR2 is YFSETQ. This chain's CDR3 is CVSSFPGGTEAFF. The CDR3 DNA follows: TGCGTCAGCAGCTTTCCGGGGGGCACTGAAGCTTTCTTT.

This clonotype was seen repeatedly, ten times or more. The chain combines TRBV5-1 with TRBJ2-7; 8 nucleotides agree with TRBD2. This CDR3 comprises 14 residues. V trimming: 3 bases; J trimming: 2 bases; junction bases outside the gene matches: 4. CDR1 and CDR2 from the germline V gene are SGHRS and YFSETQ. The CDR3 spells CASSSSGLAYEQYF. DNA of the CDR3: TGCGCCAGCAGCTCCTCGGGACTAGCCTACGAGCAGTACTTC.

The chain recombines TRBV28 with TRBJ1-1; the match to TRBD1 covers 7 bases. The germline CDR1 and CDR2 sequences are MDHEN and SYDVKM. V dropped 3 bases and J dropped 0; count of bases not matched to a gene: 4. The CDR3 has 15 amino acids. The CDR3 reads CASSFRGIMNTEAFF. The DNA of the CDR3 is TGTGCCAGCAGTTTCAGGGGGATAATGAACACTGAAGCTTTCTTT. The full variable domain, its missing parts supplied by reference TRBV28 and TRBJ1-1, is DVKVTQSSRYLVKRTGEKVFLECVQDMDHENMFWYRQDPGLGLRLIYFSYDVKMKEKGDIPEGYSVSREKKERFSLILESASTNQTSMYLCASSFRGIMNTEAFFGQGTRLTVV.

The chain couples TRBV4-3 to TRBJ2-5; unclear D gene. Trimming removed 6 bases at V and 2 bases at J, with 13 bases between. This CDR3 has 14 amino acids. The germline V gene encodes CDR1 LGHNA and CDR2 YSLEER. The CDR3 is CASSSYLGQETQYF. The CDR3 nucleotides are TGCGCCAGCAGTTCGTACCTGGGGCAAGAGACCCAGTACTTC.

This clonotype was recorded a few times. CDR3 in amino acids: CASSQGFTHTEAFF. In nucleotides, the CDR3 is TGCGCCAGCAGCCAAGGGTTCACGCACACTGAAGCTTTCTTT. This chain joins TRBV4-1 and TRBJ1-1, with unresolved D. V was shortened by 1 base and J by 3 bases, with 9 bases between the two germline ends. Germline assignment: CDR1 MGHRA and CDR2 YSYEKL. There are 14 residues in the CDR3.

The rearrangement links TRBV6-5 to TRBJ1-1; 9 bases match TRBD1. V gave up 0 bases and J gave up 4 bases; unmatched junction bases: 9. CDR3 length: 17 residues. Germline CDR1 MNHEY, CDR2 SVGAGI. The CDR3 sequence is CASSYSLGTGWPTEAFF. CDR3 nucleotide sequence: TGTGCCAGCAGTTACTCGCTCGGGACAGGGTGGCCCACTGAAGCTTTCTTT.

The gene calls are TRBV13 and TRBJ2-5; D may be TRBD2 (5 bases). Trimming took 3 bases from V and 5 from J, leaving 10 bases between them. Germline CDR1 PRHDT, CDR2 FYEKMQ (reference sequence). This CDR3 is built from 13 residues. This CDR3 is CASSFGSRETQYF. The DNA for the CDR3 is TGTGCCAGCAGCTTTGGGAGCCGGGAGACCCAGTACTTC.

This rearrangement joins TRBV10-2 to TRBJ2-3, with 8 bases identical to TRBD2. Trimming removed 3 bases from V and 6 bases from J; junction bases left unmatched: 5. Per the germline V gene, CDR1 is WSHSY and CDR2 is SAAADI. This CDR3 comprises 14 residues. For the CDR3, the DNA is TGCGCCAGCAGTGACGGGGGGGTCTGGGATACGCAGTATTTT. This encodes CASSDGGVWDTQYF.

As to this clonotype: The junction departs from the called germline gene at one end, perhaps through a read error. The CDR3 loop reads CASSLGLAGVLPSTDSQYF. CDR3 nucleotide sequence: TGTGCCAGCAGCTTAGGGCTAGCGGGGGTTCTCCCTAGCACAGATTCGCAGTATTTT. This chain links TRBV7-2 with TRBJ2-3, with 10 positions matching TRBD2. The CDR3 totals 19 residues. CDR1 and CDR2 (germline): SGHTA, FQGNSA.

There are many counts of this clonotype. The chain employs TRBV20-1 and TRBJ1-1; no firm D call. Per germline, CDR1 DFQATT and CDR2 SNEGSKA (reference sequence). There are 14 residues in the CDR3. V lost 0 bases and J lost 6, with 14 bases in between. As DNA, the CDR3 is TGCAGTGCTAGAGATGCTGCAGCAGGCTCTGAAGCTTTCTTT. It codes for CSARDAAAGSEAFF.

Remarks on this clonotype: This may stem from a read error, because a much larger clone lies one nucleotide away. J is TRBJ1-5 and V is TRBV4-3, with 7 positions matching TRBD1. In germline, CDR1 is LGHNA, CDR2 YSLEER. The CDR3 is 16 residues long. The CDR3 sequence: CASSQGYRGGNRPQHF. CDR3 DNA: TGCGCCAGCAGCCAAGGATACAGGGGCGGCAATCGGCCCCAGCATTTT.

The sample holds many counts of this clonotype. The chain uses TRBV12-3 or TRBV12-4 and TRBJ2-5; 9 positions match TRBD2. V shed 4 bases, J shed 4 bases, and the junction held 7 bases outside the gene matches. There are 15 residues in the CDR3. CDR3 in amino acids: CASSSGSGGPETQYF. In DNA, the CDR3 is TGTGCCAGCAGTTCGGGGAGCGGGGGGCCAGAGACCCAGTACTTC.

This clonotype came up once. This may arise from a read error, as a much more abundant clone is one base away. J is TRBJ1-5 and V is TRBV27; D not resolved. CDR1 MNHEY and CDR2 SMNVEV come from the germline V gene (reference sequence). This CDR3 spans 14 amino acids. The CDR3 sequence: CASSFLGGNQPQRF. CDR3 sequence (DNA): TGTGCCAGCAGTTTCTTAGGAGGCAATCAGCCCCAGCGTTTT.

As for this clonotype: The CDR3 does not close with the conserved phenylalanine or tryptophan, likely indicating a read error. The chain combines TRBV12-3 or TRBV12-4 with TRBJ1-1; D call uncertain. V lost 3 bases and J lost 0, with 5 bases in between. CDR3 length equals 13 residues. CDR3 sequence reads: CASSFEVNTEAFY. DNA for the CDR3: TGTGCCAGCAGTTTCGAGGTGAACACTGAAGCTTTCTAT.

This clonotype was counted many times. The chain joins TRBV7-2 to TRBJ1-1; TRBD1 matches at 8 bases. V was pared by 6 bases and J by 2 bases, with 5 bases of the junction left unmatched. Germline V lookup: CDR1 SGHTA, CDR2 FQGNSA. This CDR3 region has 14 residues. The CDR3 here is CASRSDRENTEAFF. The CDR3 DNA follows: TGTGCCAGCAGATCGGACAGGGAAAACACTGAAGCTTTCTTT. Filled out from reference TRBV7-2 and TRBJ1-1, the complete variable domain reads GAGVSQSPSNKVTEKGKDVELRCDPISGHTALYWYRQSLGQGLEFLIYFQGNSAPDKSGLPSDRFSAERTGGSVSTLTIQRTQQEDSAVYLCASRSDRENTEAFFGQGTRLTVV.

This chain uses TRBV6-4 with TRBJ2-3, with a tentative D call TRBD2 (5 bases). Germline CDR1 is MRHNA and CDR2 is SNTAGT. V was clipped by 4 bases and J by 0 bases, with 14 bases between them. The CDR3 is 16 residues long. The CDR3 protein is CASSVKVTGSTDTQYF. The CDR3 DNA reads TGTGCCAGCAGTGTGAAAGTGACGGGGAGCACAGATACGCAGTATTTT.

This rearrangement joins TRBV12-3 or TRBV12-4 to TRBJ1-1; no clear D. Trimming stripped 5 bases from V and 4 bases from J, with 11 bases between. This CDR3 is 13 amino acids long. For the CDR3, the DNA is TGTGCCAGCAGTGACACGCCAAGCACTGAAGCTTTCTTT. It encodes CASSDTPSTEAFF.

This clonotype was seen repeatedly, ten times or more. V is TRBV9 and J is TRBJ2-2; D is possibly TRBD1 or TRBD2 (5 bases each). V was trimmed by 0 bases and J by 5 bases, leaving 17 bases between them. CDR3 length: 17 amino acids. Germline loops: CDR1 SGDLS, CDR2 YYNGEE. CDR3 DNA sequence: TGTGCCAGCAGCGTAGGGGGGTTACCCATGGGGACCGGGGAGCTGTTTTTT. Its protein is CASSVGGLPMGTGELFF.